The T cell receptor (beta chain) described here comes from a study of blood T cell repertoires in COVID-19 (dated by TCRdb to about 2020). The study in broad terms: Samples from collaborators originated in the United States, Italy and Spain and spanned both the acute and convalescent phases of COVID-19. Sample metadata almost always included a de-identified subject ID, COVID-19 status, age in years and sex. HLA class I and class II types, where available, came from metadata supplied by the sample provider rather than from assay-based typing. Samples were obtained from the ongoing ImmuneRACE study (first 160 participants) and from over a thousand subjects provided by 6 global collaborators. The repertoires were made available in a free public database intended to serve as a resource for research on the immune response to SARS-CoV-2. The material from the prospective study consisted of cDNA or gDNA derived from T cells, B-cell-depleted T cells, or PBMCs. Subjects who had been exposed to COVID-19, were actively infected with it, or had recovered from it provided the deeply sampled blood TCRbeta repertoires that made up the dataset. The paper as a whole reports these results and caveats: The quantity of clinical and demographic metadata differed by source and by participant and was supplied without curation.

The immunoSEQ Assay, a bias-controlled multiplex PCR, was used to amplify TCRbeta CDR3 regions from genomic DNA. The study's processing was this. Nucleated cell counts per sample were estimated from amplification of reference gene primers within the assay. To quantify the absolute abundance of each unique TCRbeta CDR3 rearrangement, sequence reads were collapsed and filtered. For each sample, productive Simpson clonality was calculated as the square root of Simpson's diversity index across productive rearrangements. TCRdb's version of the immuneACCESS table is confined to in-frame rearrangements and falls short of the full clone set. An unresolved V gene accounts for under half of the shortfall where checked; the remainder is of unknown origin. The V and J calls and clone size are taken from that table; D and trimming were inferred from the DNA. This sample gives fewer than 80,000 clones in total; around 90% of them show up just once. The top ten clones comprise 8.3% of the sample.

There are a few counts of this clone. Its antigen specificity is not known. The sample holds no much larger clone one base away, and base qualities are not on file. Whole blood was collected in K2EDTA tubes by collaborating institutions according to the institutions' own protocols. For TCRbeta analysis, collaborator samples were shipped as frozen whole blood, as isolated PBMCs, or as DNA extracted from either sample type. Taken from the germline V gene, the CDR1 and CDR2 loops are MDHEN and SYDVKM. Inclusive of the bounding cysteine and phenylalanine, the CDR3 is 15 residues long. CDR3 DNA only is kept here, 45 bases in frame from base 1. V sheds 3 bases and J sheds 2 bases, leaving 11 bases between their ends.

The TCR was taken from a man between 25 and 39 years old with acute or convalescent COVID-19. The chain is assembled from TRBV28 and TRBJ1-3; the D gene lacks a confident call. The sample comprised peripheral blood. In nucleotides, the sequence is TGTGCCAGCAGTTTTCGGGATTTGGCTGGAAACACCATATATTTT. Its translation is CASSFRDLAGNTIYF.